These 10 T cell receptor beta chains were sequenced from one sample in a study of cytomegalovirus exposure and HLA in healthy donors. The study ran its PCR with 60 Vbeta and 13 Jbeta primers. Sequencing was performed with immunoSEQ multiplex PCR; in TCRdb, only in-frame clones are kept and a portion is missing. The data show roughly 250,000 clones, roughly 80% seen once. Sequencing input: PBMCs. All receptors come from a girl aged 2-10 years in good health and CMV-seronegative.

Concerning this clone itself: Other DNA sequences of this sample code for an identical CDR3. The V call is TRBV9, the J call TRBJ1-4, with 7 positions matching TRBD1. V lost 0 bases to trimming and J lost 4 bases; unmatched junction nucleotides: 3. Germline assignment: CDR1 SGDLS and CDR2 YYNGEE. CDR3 length equals 15 residues. As DNA, the CDR3 is TGTGCCAGCAGCGTAGAGGGGGCAATTAATGAAAAACTGTTTTTT. This translates into CASSVEGAINEKLFF. Together with reference TRBV9 and TRBJ1-4, the CDR3 gives the full variable domain: DSGVTQTPKHLITATGQRVTLRCSPRSGDLSVYWYQQSLDQGLQFLIQYYNGEERAKGNILERFSAQQFPDLHSELNLSSLELGDSALYFCASSVEGAINEKLFFGSGTQLSVL.

The chain links TRBV28 to TRBJ2-2, with D possibly being TRBD2 (5 bases). Per germline, CDR1 MDHEN and CDR2 SYDVKM. The CDR3 runs to 15 residues. V was shortened by 3 bases and J by 4 bases, with 12 bases between the two germline ends. CDR3 in amino acids: CASSFLRDSTGELFF. The CDR3 nucleotides are TGTGCCAGCAGTTTTTTACGGGATTCCACCGGGGAGCTGTTTTTT.

V usage is TRBV7-2 and J usage is TRBJ2-3, with 9 bases lining up with TRBD1. The germline V gene encodes CDR1 SGHTA and CDR2 FQGNSA. This CDR3 has 16 residues. V shed 1 base and J 2 bases; nucleotides not matched to a gene: 4. The CDR3 is CASSLGTGAITDTQYF. In DNA, the CDR3 is TGTGCCAGCAGCTTAGGGACAGGGGCAATCACAGATACGCAGTATTTT.

In DNA form, the CDR3 reads TGCGCCAGCAGCCAATACATTCGTAATTTTGCAACTAATGAAAAACTGTTTTTT. Protein sequence: CASSQYIRNFATNEKLFF. This chain connects TRBV4-1 to TRBJ1-4; D gene uncertain. The CDR3 is 18 amino acids. CDR1 and CDR2 (germline): MGHRA, YSYEKL. V dropped 2 bases and J dropped 0 bases, with 16 bases sitting between them.

The chain links TRBV7-9 to TRBJ2-5, with 8 bases aligning to TRBD1. The J call may be incorrect, as the DNA end agrees better with TRBJ2-7. CDR3 length: 17 residues. Germline V gives CDR1 SEHNR, CDR2 FQNEAQ (reference sequence). The CDR3 reads CASSYHGRGLTNYEQYF. CDR3 DNA sequence: TGTGCCAGCAGCTACCACGGCAGGGGGCTAACCAACTACGAGCAGTACTTC.

The rearrangement links TRBV2 to TRBJ2-1, with TRBD2 as a possible D gene (6 bases). Germline loops: CDR1 SNHLY, CDR2 FYNNEI. Trimming pared 5 bases from V and 8 bases from J, leaving 19 bases between. CDR3 size: 15 residues. For the CDR3, the DNA is TGTGCCAGCAGTACCGGGACTCACCTATCTTATGAGCAGTTCTTC. Amino acids: CASSTGTHLSYEQFF.

CDR3 nucleotides: TGTGCCAGCAGTTTGCCGGGGATATTAGGCGGTACGCAGTATTTT. Its protein product is CASSLPGILGGTQYF. V and J are TRBV27 and TRBJ2-3; possibly TRBD2 for D (5 bases). The V end lost 3 bases, the J end lost 8 bases, and 18 bases lay between the germline ends. The germline V gene encodes CDR1 MNHEY and CDR2 SMNVEV (reference sequence). The CDR3 sequence is 15 residues long.

V usage is TRBV28 and J usage is TRBJ2-7; 7 bases are shared with TRBD2. Trimming removed 2 bases from V and 2 bases from J; junction bases left unmatched: 3. The CDR3 has 14 amino acids. Per germline, CDR1 MDHEN and CDR2 SYDVKM. Here the CDR3 reads CASSLAGEPYEQYF. In DNA form, the CDR3 reads TGTGCCAGCAGTTTAGCGGGAGAACCCTACGAGCAGTACTTC.

The J gene is TRBJ2-2, the V gene TRBV5-1, with 10 nucleotides matching TRBD2. The CDR3 is 16 amino acids. The ends lost 4 bases at V and 7 bases at J; junction bases unmatched: 10. Germline loops: CDR1 SGHRS, CDR2 YFSETQ. The CDR3 DNA sequence: TGCGCCAGCAGCCCTTTAGCGGGAGGTCTAATCGGGGAGCTGTTTTTT. This encodes CASSPLAGGLIGELFF.

The V gene is TRBV7-8, the J gene TRBJ1-2; D may be TRBD1 (5 bases). The CDR3 loop spans 15 amino acids. CDR1 SGHVS and CDR2 FQNEAQ come from the germline V gene. The ends were cut back, 2 bases at V and 4 bases at J, with 14 bases in the middle. DNA for the CDR3: TGTGCCAGCAGCTTACTGCGACAGTCGGGCTATGGCTACACCTTC. It is translated as CASSLLRQSGYGYTF.